The subject of this entry is one T cell receptor beta chain. This CDR3 has 13 residues. CDR1 is MNHEY and CDR2 is SVGAGI in the germline V gene. The V end was cut by 6 bases, the J end by 1 base, with 9 bases between. Authors' data handling: How many nucleated cells were present was estimated from reference gene primer amplification. The protocol was immunoSEQ multiplex PCR, while the TCRdb copy is restricted to in-frame clones and leaves out a portion. From that table come the V and J calls and clone size; the DNA was used to work out D and trimming. Among about 120,000 clones listed, 82% were seen once. These data belong to a study of blood T cell repertoires in COVID-19. Study summary: Whether acute or convalescent, the COVID-19 samples came from the United States, Italy and Spain. PBMCs, B-cell-depleted T cells, or T cells were the source of the cDNA or gDNA that made up the material.

The chain combines TRBV6-5 with TRBJ1-1; D uncertain. The TCR comes from a human donor in a cohort sampled during active COVID-19. Sequencing input: peripheral blood. CDR3 bases: TGTGCCAGCAGGCCGAGGAAGAACACTGAAGCTTTCTTT. Amino acid sequence: CASRPRKNTEAFF.